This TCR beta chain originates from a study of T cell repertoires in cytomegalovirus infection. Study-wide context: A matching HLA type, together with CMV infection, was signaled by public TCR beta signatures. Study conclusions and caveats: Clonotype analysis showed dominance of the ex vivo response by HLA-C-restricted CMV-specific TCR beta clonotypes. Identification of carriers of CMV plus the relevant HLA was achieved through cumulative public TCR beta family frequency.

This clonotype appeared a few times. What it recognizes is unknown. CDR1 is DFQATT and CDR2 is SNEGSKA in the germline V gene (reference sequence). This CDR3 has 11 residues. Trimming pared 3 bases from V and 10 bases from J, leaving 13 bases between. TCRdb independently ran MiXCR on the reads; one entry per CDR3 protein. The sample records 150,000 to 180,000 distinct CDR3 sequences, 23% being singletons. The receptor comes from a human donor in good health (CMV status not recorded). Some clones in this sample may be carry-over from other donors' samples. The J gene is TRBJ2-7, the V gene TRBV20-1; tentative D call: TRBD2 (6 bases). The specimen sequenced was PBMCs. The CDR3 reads CSARGLADQYF. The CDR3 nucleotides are TGCAGTGCTAGGGGACTTGCGGATCAGTACTTC.